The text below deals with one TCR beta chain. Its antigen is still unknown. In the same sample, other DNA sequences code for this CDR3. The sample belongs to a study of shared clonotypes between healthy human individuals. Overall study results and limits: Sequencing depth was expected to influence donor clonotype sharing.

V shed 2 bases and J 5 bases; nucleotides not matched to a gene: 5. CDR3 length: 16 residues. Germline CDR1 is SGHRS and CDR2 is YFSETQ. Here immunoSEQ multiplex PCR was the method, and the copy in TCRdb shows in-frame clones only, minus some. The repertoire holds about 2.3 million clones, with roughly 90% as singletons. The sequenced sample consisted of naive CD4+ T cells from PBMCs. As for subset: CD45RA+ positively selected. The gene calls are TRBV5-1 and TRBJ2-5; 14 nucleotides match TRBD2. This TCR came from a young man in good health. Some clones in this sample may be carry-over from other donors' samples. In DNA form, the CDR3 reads TGCGCCAGCAGCTTAGGACTAGCGGGAGGCGGGGAGACCCAGTACTTC. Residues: CASSLGLAGGGETQYF.